The T cell receptor (beta chain) under discussion was sequenced for a study of CD8+CD57+ T cells in acquired aplastic anemia. Points from the study as a whole: Overlap between patients and controls comprised almost 30 CD8+ CDR3 sequences.

Whoever was chosen for sequencing had shown CD8+CD57+ cell expansion by flow cytometry. The patients, all of them, had severe acquired aplastic anemia. Blood came from patients not yet given any therapy. As for this clonotype: Antigen specificity is unknown.

Trimming took 5 bases from V and 7 from J; bases not matched to a gene: 8. Germline assignment: CDR1 SNHLY and CDR2 FYNNEI. This CDR3 has 15 residues. CDR3 and TCR beta VDJ profiling relied on a genomic DNA template. TCRdb re-called the reads with MiXCR, one entry per CDR3 protein. The sample lists a few hundred thousand distinct CDR3 sequences, roughly 59% occurring once. V and J are TRBV2 and TRBJ1-6, with 7 bases that match TRBD1. The source of this sequence is a human donor with aplastic anemia. Sequenced sample: sorted CD4+, CD8+, or CD8+CD57+ T cells (not recorded which) from PBMCs. The CDR3 nucleotides read TGTGCCAGCAGTTATGTGACAGGGAAGAATTCACCCCTCCACTTT. Amino acids: CASSYVTGKNSPLHF.